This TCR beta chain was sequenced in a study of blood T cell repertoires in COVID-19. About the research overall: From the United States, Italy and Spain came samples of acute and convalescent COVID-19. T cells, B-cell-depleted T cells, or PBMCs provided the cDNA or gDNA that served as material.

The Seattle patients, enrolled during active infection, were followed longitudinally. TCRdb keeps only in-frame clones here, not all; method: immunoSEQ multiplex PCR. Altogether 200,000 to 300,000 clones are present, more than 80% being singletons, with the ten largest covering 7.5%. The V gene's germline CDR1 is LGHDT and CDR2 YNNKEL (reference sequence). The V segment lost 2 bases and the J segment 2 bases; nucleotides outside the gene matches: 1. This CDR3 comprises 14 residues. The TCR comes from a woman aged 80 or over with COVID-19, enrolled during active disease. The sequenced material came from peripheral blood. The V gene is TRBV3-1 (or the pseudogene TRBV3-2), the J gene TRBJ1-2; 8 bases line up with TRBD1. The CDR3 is CASSQYRGNYGYTF. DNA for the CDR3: TGTGCCAGCAGCCAATACAGGGGGAACTATGGCTACACCTTC.